Listed here is a single T cell receptor (beta chain). The target antigen is unknown. The data derive from a study of cytomegalovirus exposure and HLA in healthy donors. The PCR had 60 Vbeta and 13 Jbeta primers. Profiling relied on immunoSEQ multiplex PCR, and the TCRdb table lists in-frame clones only, not all of them. The sample holds about 130,000 clones, less than 85% seen once. V shed 4 bases and J 5 bases; nucleotides not matched to a gene: 7. Germline V gene sequence: CDR1 MDHEN, CDR2 SYDVKM. CDR3 length: 17 residues. General study findings and limits: TCR sequences were mostly rare, though some public TCRs occurred in many donors. A likely sequencing artifact accounted for one observed cluster of highly shared sequence variants.

The sample taken for sequencing was PBMCs. The sequence was collected from a man aged 25 to 45 in good health and CMV-seronegative. This chain links TRBV28 with TRBJ2-1, with 14 bases lining up with TRBD2. CDR3 region: CASSSRGGLAGDNEQFF. The CDR3 DNA reads TGTGCCAGCAGTTCGCGAGGGGGACTAGCGGGAGACAATGAGCAGTTCTTC.